This T cell receptor (beta chain) was documented in a study of blood T cell repertoires in COVID-19. At the level of the study: Acute-phase and convalescent COVID-19 samples originated in the United States, Italy and Spain. Nucleic acid was either cDNA or gDNA, and it came from T cells, B-cell-depleted T cells, or PBMCs.

The trim removed 2 bases at V and 5 bases at J, leaving 6 bases unmatched. The germline V gene has CDR1 LGHDT and CDR2 YNNKEL (reference sequence). CDR3 size: 15 residues. The authors' processing: Quantification of nucleated cells was approximated via reference gene primer amplification. Using immunoSEQ multiplex PCR, the repertoire was profiled, and TCRdb retains in-frame clones only, with some absent. V and J calls and clone size come straight from that table; D and trimming were deduced from the DNA. Of some 200,000 clones in the sample, around 90% are singletons; the top ten hold 1.5%. The genes are TRBV3-1 (or the pseudogene TRBV3-2) and TRBJ2-3; TRBD2 matches at 8 bases. This TCR was sampled from a man aged 18 to 29 with active or convalescent COVID-19. The source material was peripheral blood. CDR3 loop: CASSQSGTRRDTQYF. CDR3 DNA: TGTGCCAGCAGCCAATCCGGGACTAGGCGAGATACGCAGTATTTT.